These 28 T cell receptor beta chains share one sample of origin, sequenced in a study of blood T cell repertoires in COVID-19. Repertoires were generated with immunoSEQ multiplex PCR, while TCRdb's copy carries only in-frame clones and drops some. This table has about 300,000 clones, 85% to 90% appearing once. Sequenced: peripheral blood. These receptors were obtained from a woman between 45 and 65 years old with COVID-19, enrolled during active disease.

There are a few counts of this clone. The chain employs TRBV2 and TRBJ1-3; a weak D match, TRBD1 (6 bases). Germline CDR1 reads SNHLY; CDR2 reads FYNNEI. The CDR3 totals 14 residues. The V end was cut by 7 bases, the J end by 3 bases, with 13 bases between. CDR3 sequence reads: CASMVGGSGNTIYF. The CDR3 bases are TGTGCCAGCATGGTAGGGGGAAGTGGAAACACCATATATTTT.

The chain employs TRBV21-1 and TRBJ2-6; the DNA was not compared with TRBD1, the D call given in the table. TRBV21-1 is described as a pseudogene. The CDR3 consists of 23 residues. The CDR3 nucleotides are TGTGCCAGCAGCAAGTCCCGGGACAGGGTTCGGGCGGGAGCGCGGGCTGGGGCCAACGTCCTGACTTTC. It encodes CASSKSRDRVRAGARAGANVLTF.

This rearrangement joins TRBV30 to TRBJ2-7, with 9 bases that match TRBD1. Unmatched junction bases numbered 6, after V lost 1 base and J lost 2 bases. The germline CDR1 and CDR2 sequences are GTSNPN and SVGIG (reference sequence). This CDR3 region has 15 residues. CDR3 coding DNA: TGTGCCTGGAGTGCTGGACAGGGGACGCCCTACGAGCAGTACTTC. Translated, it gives CAWSAGQGTPYEQYF.

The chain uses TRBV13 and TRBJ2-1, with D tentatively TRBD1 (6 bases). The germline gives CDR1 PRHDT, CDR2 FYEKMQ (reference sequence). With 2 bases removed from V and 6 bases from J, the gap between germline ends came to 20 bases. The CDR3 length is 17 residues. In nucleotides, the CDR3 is TGTGCCAGCAGCTTACGGCAGGGGAGCTCCCCCGCCAATGAGCAGTTCTTC. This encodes CASSLRQGSSPANEQFF.

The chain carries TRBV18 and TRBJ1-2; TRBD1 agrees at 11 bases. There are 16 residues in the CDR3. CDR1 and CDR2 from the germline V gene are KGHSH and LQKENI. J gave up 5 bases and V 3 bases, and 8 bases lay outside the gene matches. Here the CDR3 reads CASSPSGTGGKYGYTF. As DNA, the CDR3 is TGTGCCAGCTCACCGTCCGGGACAGGGGGGAAGTATGGCTACACCTTC.

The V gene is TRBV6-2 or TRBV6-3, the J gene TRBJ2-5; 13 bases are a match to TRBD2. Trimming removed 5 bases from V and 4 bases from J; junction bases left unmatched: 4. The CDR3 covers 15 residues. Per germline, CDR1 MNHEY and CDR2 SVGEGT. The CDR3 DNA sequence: TGTGCCAGCAGTGGGGGACTAGCGGGATTAGAGACCCAGTACTTC. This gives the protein CASSGGLAGLETQYF.

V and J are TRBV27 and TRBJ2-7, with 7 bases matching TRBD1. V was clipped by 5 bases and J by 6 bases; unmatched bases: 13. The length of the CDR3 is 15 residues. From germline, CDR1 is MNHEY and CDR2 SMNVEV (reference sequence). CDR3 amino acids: CASSIAGPRGPEQYF. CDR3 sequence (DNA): TGTGCCAGCAGTATAGCCGGGCCAAGGGGGCCCGAGCAGTACTTC.

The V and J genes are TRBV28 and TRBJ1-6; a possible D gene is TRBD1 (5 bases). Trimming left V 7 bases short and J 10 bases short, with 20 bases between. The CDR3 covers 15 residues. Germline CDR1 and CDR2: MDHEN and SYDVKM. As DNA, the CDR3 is TGTGCCAGCACCCCGGGACTTCACGGGGGATCACCCCTCCACTTT. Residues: CASTPGLHGGSPLHF. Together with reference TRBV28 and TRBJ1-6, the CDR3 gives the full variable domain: DVKVTQSSRYLVKRTGEKVFLECVQDMDHENMFWYRQDPGLGLRLIYFSYDVKMKEKGDIPEGYSVSREKKERFSLILESASTNQTSMYLCASTPGLHGGSPLHFGNGTRLTVT.

This CDR3 reads CATENGQGNNEQFF. The CDR3 nucleotides are TGTGCCACCGAAAATGGTCAGGGCAACAATGAGCAGTTCTTC. The chain joins TRBV24-1 to TRBJ2-1; TRBD1 might be the D (5 bases). The CDR3 is 14 amino acids. From germline, CDR1 is KGHDR and CDR2 SFDVKD. Trimming took 9 bases from V and 5 from J, leaving 16 bases between them.

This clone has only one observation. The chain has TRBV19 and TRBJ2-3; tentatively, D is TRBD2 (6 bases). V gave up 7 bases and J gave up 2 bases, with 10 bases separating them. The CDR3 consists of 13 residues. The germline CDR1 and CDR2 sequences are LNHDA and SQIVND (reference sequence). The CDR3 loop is CASMEGITDTQYF. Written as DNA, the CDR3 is TGTGCCAGTATGGAGGGAATCACAGATACGCAGTATTTT.

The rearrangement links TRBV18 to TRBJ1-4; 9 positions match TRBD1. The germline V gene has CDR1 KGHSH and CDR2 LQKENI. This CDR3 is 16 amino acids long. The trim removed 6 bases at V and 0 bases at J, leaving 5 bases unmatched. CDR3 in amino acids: CASSRGQGATNEKLFF. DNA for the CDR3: TGTGCCAGCTCCCGGGGACAGGGTGCAACTAATGAAAAACTGTTTTTT.

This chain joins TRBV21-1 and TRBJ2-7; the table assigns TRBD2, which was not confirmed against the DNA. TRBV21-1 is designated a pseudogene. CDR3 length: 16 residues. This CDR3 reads CASSKGGDGDSYEQYF. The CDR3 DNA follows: TGTGCCAGCAGCAAAGGGGGGGACGGGGACTCCTACGAGCAGTACTTC.

The DNA for the CDR3 is TGTGCCATCAGTGTTTCGGGAGGGCGGAATGAGCAGTTCTTC. This translates into CAISVSGGRNEQFF. The rearrangement joins TRBV10-3 to TRBJ2-1, with 8 positions matching TRBD2. Germline V gene sequence: CDR1 ENHRY, CDR2 SYGVKD. Losses at the gene ends were 4 bases for V and 7 bases for J; bases not matched to a gene: 6. The CDR3 has 14 residues.

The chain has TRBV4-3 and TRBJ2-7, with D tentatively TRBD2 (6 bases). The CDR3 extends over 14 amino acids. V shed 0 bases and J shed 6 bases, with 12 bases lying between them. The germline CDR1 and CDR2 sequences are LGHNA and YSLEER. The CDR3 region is CASSQDQGGSEQYF. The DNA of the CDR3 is TGCGCCAGCAGCCAAGACCAGGGAGGCTCCGAGCAGTACTTC.

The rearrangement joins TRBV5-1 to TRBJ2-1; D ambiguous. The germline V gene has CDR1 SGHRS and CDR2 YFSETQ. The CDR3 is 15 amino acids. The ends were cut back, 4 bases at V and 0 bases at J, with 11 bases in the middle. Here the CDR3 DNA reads TGCGCCAGCAGCCCCGTGAGAGCCTCCTACAATGAGCAGTTCTTC. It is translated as CASSPVRASYNEQFF.

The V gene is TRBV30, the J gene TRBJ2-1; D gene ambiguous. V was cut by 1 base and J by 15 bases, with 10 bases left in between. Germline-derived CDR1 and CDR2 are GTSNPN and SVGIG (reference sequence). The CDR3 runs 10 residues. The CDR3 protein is CAWSDRESFF. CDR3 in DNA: TGTGCCTGGAGTGATCGCGAGTCGTTCTTC.

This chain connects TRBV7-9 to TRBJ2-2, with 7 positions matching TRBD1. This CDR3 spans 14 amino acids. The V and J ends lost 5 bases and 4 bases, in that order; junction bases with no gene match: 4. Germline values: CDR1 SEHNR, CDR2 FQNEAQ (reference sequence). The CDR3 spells CASSPQGSTGELFF. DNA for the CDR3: TGTGCCAGCAGCCCACAGGGGAGCACCGGGGAGCTGTTTTTT.

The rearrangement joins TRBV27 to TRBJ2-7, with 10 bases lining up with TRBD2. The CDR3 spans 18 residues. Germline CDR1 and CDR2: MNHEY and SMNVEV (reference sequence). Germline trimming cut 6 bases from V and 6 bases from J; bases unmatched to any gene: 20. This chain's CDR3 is CASSTSYMLAGVWREQYF. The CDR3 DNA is TGTGCCAGCAGCACCTCTTATATGCTAGCGGGAGTTTGGCGCGAGCAGTACTTC.

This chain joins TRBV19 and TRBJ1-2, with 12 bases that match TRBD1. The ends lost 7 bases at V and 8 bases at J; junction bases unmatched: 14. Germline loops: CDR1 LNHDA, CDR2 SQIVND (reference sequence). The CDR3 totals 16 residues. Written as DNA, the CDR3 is TGTGCCAGTAAGGACGCCGGGACAGGGGGCCCTAGGGGCTACACCTTC. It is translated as CASKDAGTGGPRGYTF.

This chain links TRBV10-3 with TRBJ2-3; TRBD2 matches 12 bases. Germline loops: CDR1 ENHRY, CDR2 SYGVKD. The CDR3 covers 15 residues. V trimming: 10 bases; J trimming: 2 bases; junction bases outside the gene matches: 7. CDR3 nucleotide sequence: TGTGCCACCCGAGGACTAGCGGGACTCACAGATACGCAGTATTTT. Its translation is CATRGLAGLTDTQYF.

The CDR3 region is CASSGGGAGSSYNEQFF. In DNA form, the CDR3 reads TGTGCCAGCAGCGGGGGCGGAGCGGGTAGCTCCTACAATGAGCAGTTCTTC. The rearrangement links TRBV9 to TRBJ2-1; D is possibly TRBD2 (6 bases). The CDR3 is 17 amino acids. Germline V lookup: CDR1 SGDLS, CDR2 YYNGEE. Trimming took 3 bases from V and 0 from J, leaving 16 bases between them.

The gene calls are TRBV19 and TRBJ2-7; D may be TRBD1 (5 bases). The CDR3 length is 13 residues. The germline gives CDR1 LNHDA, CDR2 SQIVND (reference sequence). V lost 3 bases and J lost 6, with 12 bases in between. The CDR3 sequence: CASSIQGSPEQYF. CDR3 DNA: TGTGCCAGTAGTATCCAGGGCAGCCCCGAGCAGTACTTC. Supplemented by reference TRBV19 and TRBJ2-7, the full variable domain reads DGGITQSPKYLFRKEGQNVTLSCEQNLNHDAMYWYRQDPGQGLRLIYYSQIVNDFQKGDIAEGYSVSREKKESFPLTVTSAQKNPTAFYLCASSIQGSPEQYFGPGTRLTVT.

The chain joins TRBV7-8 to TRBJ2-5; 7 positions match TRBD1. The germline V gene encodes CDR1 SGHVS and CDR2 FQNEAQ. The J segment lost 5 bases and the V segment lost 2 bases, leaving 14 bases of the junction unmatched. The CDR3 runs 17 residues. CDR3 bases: TGTGCCAGCAGCTTAAGGGGGCAGGGGATGAGGGAGGAGACCCAGTACTTC. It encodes CASSLRGQGMREETQYF. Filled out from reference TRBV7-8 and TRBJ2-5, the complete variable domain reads GAGVSQSPRYKVAKRGQDVALRCDPISGHVSLFWYQQALGQGPEFLTYFQNEAQLDKSGLPSDRFFAERPEGSVSTLKIQRTQQEDSAVYLCASSLRGQGMREETQYFGPGTRLLVL.

In DNA, the CDR3 is TGTGCCAGCAGCCTTACAGGGTTACACTTCTATGGCTACACCTTC. This sequence encodes CASSLTGLHFYGYTF. The rearrangement uses TRBV6-5 and TRBJ1-2; maybe TRBD1 (6 bases). From germline, CDR1 is MNHEY and CDR2 SVGAGI. Trimming shortened V by 6 bases and J by 4 bases, and 18 bases separated the two germline ends. The CDR3 length is 15 residues.

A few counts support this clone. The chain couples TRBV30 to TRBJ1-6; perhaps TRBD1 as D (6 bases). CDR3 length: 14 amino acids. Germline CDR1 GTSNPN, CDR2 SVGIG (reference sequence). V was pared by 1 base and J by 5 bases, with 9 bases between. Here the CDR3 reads CAWSGTANNSPLHF. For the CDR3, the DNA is TGTGCCTGGAGTGGGACAGCTAATAATTCACCCCTCCACTTT.

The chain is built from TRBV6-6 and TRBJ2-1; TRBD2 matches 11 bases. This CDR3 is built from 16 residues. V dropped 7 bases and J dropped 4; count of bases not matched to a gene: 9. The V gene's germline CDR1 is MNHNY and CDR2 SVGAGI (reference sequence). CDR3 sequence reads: CASTGLAGERYNEQFF. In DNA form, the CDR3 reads TGTGCCAGCACCGGACTAGCGGGTGAGAGGTACAATGAGCAGTTCTTC.

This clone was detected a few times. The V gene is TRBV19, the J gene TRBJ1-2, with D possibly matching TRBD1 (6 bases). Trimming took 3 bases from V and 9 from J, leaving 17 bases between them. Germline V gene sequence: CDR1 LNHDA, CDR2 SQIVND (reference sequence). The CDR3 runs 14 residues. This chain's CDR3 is CASSIDRTRPRYTF. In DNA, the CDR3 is TGTGCCAGTAGTATTGACAGGACCCGACCTCGCTACACCTTC.

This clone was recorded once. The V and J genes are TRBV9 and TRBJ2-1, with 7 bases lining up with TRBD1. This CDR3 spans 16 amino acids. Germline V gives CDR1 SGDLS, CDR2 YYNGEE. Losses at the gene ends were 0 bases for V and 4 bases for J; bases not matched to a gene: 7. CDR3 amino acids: CASSVGGGTAYNEQFF. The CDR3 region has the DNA TGTGCCAGCAGCGTAGGAGGTGGGACAGCTTACAATGAGCAGTTCTTC.